Given below is one TCR beta chain in context. Its specificity is not known. This sample is drawn from a study of shared clonotypes between healthy human individuals. General study findings and limits: In having few donors, the study represented limited genetic and exposure-history diversity. Clonotypes shared by all four sorted-subset donors had higher generation probabilities than non-shared clonotypes. Sequencing of the sorted subsets was shown by rarefaction to be incomplete despite large depth.

Germline lookup yields CDR1 SGHAT and CDR2 FQNNGV. V shed 1 base and J shed 4 bases, with 4 bases lying between them. CDR3 length: 12 residues. Clones were read by immunoSEQ multiplex PCR, and TCRdb kept only the in-frame ones, dropping some. Here the sample spans over a million clones, roughly 98.5% being singletons. This TCR derives from a young man in good health. The sequenced sample was naive CD4+ T cells sorted from blood. This sample's subset: CD45RA+ positively selected. The V call is TRBV11-2, the J call TRBJ1-2; D is undetermined. The CDR3 DNA sequence: TGTGCCAGCAGCTTAGGGACCTATGGCTACACCTTC. This translates into CASSLGTYGYTF.